The 13 T cell receptor beta chains below all came from one sample that was sequenced in a study of blood T cell repertoires in COVID-19 (dated by TCRdb to the early 2020s). Receptor libraries were prepared by the immunoSEQ multiplex PCR assay. Not all clones reach the TCRdb copy of this immuneACCESS table, which keeps in-frame sequences only. Checked studies attribute under half of the gap to unresolved V genes and leave the rest unexplained. A total of 150,000 to 200,000 clones appear in this sample, approximately 87% of them only once. About a tenth of the sample is in the top ten clones. Sequencing input: peripheral blood. These TCRs come from a woman aged 65 to 85 with COVID-19, enrolled during active disease.

This sequence joins TRBV30 and TRBJ2-7, with TRBD1 matching 9 bases. This CDR3 has 14 amino acids. The V segment lost 1 base and the J segment 1 base; nucleotides outside the gene matches: 2. Germline values: CDR1 GTSNPN, CDR2 SVGIG (reference sequence). This chain's CDR3 is CAWSAGQGSYEQYF. The DNA for the CDR3 is TGTGCCTGGAGTGCGGGACAGGGATCCTACGAGCAGTACTTC.

The rearrangement links TRBV3-1 (or the pseudogene TRBV3-2) to TRBJ2-5, with D possibly matching TRBD1 (5 bases). There are 13 residues in the CDR3. V dropped 2 bases and J dropped 5 bases, with 9 bases sitting between them. Germline V gives CDR1 LGHDT, CDR2 YNNKEL (reference sequence). The CDR3 is CASSQQGLETQYF. CDR3 nucleotide sequence: TGTGCCAGCAGCCAACAGGGCTTGGAGACCCAGTACTTC.

The V and J genes are TRBV29-1 and TRBJ1-4; no clear D. The germline V and J ends were trimmed by 4 bases and 0 bases, with 6 bases remaining between them. CDR3 length: 13 amino acids. Germline V CDR1 and CDR2: SQVTM, ANQGSEA. The CDR3 region has the DNA TGCAGCGTTGTTGTCTCAACTAATGAAAAACTGTTTTTT. This gives the protein CSVVVSTNEKLFF.

CDR3 residues: CAWTEREVGNTIYF. The CDR3 nucleotides read TGTGCCTGGACCGAGAGGGAAGTCGGAAACACCATATATTTT. The rearrangement links TRBV30 to TRBJ1-3; the D is unclear. The germline gives CDR1 GTSNPN, CDR2 SVGIG (reference sequence). The germline V and J ends were trimmed by 4 bases and 4 bases, with 14 bases remaining between them. The CDR3 consists of 14 residues.

This chain connects TRBV18 to TRBJ2-1; D might be TRBD2 (5 bases). Trimming pared 5 bases from V and 3 bases from J, leaving 11 bases between. CDR1 KGHSH and CDR2 LQKENI come from the germline V gene. CDR3 size: 14 residues. The CDR3 loop reads CASSVPGDYNEQFF. In DNA, the CDR3 is TGTGCCAGCTCAGTCCCCGGGGACTACAATGAGCAGTTCTTC.

The V gene is TRBV28, the J gene TRBJ1-2; 9 bases match TRBD1. The CDR3 runs to 16 residues. V was clipped by 8 bases and J by 5 bases; unmatched bases: 15. Germline V gene data show CDR1 as MDHEN and CDR2 as SYDVKM. The CDR3 reads CASGTGGLKDGYGYTF. As DNA, the CDR3 is TGTGCCAGCGGTACAGGGGGCCTCAAGGATGGTTATGGCTACACCTTC.

The CDR3 protein is CASSDGTGRNSPLHF. CDR3 sequence (DNA): TGTGCCAGCTCGGACGGGACAGGGCGGAATTCACCCCTCCACTTT. The V call is TRBV18, the J call TRBJ1-6, with 9 positions matching TRBD1. This CDR3 is built from 15 residues. CDR1 is KGHSH, CDR2 LQKENI, per germline. The trim removed 6 bases at V and 7 bases at J, leaving 7 bases unmatched.

The rearrangement links TRBV4-1 to TRBJ1-2; TRBD1 agrees at 10 bases. Unmatched junction bases numbered 7, after V lost 5 bases and J lost 4 bases. CDR1 and CDR2 (germline): MGHRA, YSYEKL. This CDR3 region has 15 residues. The CDR3 here is CASSATGTGVYGYTF. DNA of the CDR3: TGCGCCAGCAGCGCCACCGGGACAGGGGTCTATGGCTACACCTTC.

The CDR3 sequence is CSASVSRGRGEKLFF. CDR3 DNA sequence: TGCAGTGCTAGTGTGAGTAGGGGGCGCGGAGAAAAACTGTTTTTT. This chain links TRBV20-1 with TRBJ1-4; 7 bases line up with TRBD1. CDR1 is DFQATT, CDR2 SNEGSKA, per germline (reference sequence). V was pared by 3 bases and J by 8 bases, with 12 bases of the junction left unmatched. The CDR3 spans 15 residues.

This chain uses TRBV14 with TRBJ2-5, with D possibly matching TRBD1 (6 bases). The germline V and J ends were trimmed by 5 bases and 5 bases, with 18 bases remaining between them. The CDR3 runs 15 residues. Germline CDR1 and CDR2: SGHDN and FVKESK. CDR3 DNA sequence: TGTGCCAGCAGCGTAATACAGGGAATTATGGAGACCCAGTACTTC. Its translation is CASSVIQGIMETQYF.

CDR3 in DNA: TGTGCCAGCAGTGAGGTACGCGGCAGGGATCTCTACAATGAGCAGTTCTTC. Amino acids: CASSEVRGRDLYNEQFF. The rearrangement links TRBV25-1 to TRBJ2-1; a weak D match, TRBD1 (5 bases). The V gene's germline CDR1 is MGHDK and CDR2 SYGVNS. CDR3 length: 17 amino acids. Trimming took off 3 bases at V and 3 bases at J, with 18 bases between the two ends. The full variable domain, its missing parts supplied by reference TRBV25-1 and TRBJ2-1, is EADIYQTPRYLVIGTGKKITLECSQTMGHDKMYWYQQDPGMELHLIHYSYGVNSTEKGDLSSESTVSRIRTEHFPLTLESARPSHTSQYLCASSEVRGRDLYNEQFFGPGTRLTVL.

This chain joins TRBV19 and TRBJ1-1, with D perhaps matching TRBD1 (5 bases). Germline V CDR1 and CDR2: LNHDA, SQIVND (reference sequence). V was pared by 7 bases and J by 5 bases, with 23 bases between. The CDR3 loop spans 16 amino acids. CDR3 amino acids: CASTLGAVGQGTEAFF. CDR3 nucleotides: TGTGCCAGTACCCTAGGGGCGGTAGGGCAGGGTACTGAAGCTTTCTTT.

This rearrangement joins TRBV5-5 to TRBJ2-7, with 10 bases aligning to TRBD1. The CDR3 length is 14 residues. V trimming: 3 bases; J trimming: 6 bases; junction bases outside the gene matches: 6. Germline V CDR1 and CDR2: SGHKS, YYEKEE (reference sequence). The CDR3 protein is CASSSRQGAAEQYF. In DNA, the CDR3 is TGTGCCAGCAGCTCTCGACAGGGGGCAGCCGAGCAGTACTTC.